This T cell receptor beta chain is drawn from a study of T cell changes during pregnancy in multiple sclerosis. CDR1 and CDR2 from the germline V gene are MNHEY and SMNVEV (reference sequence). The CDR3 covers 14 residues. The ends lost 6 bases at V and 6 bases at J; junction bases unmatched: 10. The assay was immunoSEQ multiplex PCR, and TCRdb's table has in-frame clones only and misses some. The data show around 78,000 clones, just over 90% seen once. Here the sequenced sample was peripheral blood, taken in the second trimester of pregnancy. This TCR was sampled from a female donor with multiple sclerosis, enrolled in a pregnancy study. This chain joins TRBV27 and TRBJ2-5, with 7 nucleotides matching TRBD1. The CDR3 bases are TGTGCCAGCAGGAAAGAGACAGGGACAAAGACCCAGTACTTC. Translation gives CASRKETGTKTQYF.